A selection of T cell receptor beta chains follows, all from one sample in a study of Ad26.COV2.S vaccination and SARS-CoV-2 variants. Libraries were prepared by immunoSEQ multiplex PCR; TCRdb keeps only in-frame clonotypes and omits some of them. The sample includes some 460,000 clones, roughly nine tenths seen only once; the top ten take about 1.5%. Sequenced here: peripheral blood, sampled in a trial of Ad26.COV2.S vaccine versus placebo. The receptors come from a person between 18 and 60 years old who received the Ad26.COV2.S COVID-19 vaccine or a placebo. CDR3s include the opening cysteine and the closing phenylalanine or tryptophan.

>TRBJ2-6|TRBV7-8
CASSPGANVLTF
>TRBJ2-7|TRBV12-5
CASGPGAYEQYF
>TRBJ1-3|TRBV7-2
CASSSKGRQLSGNTIYF
>TRBJ1-3|TRBV2
CASRGQGVFSGNTIYF
>TRBJ2-7|TRBV4-1
CASSQGPGSYEQYF
>TRBJ2-7|TRBV18
CASSLTSGTPNEQYF
>TRBJ1-1|TRBV11-2
CASSYRGGGQTEAFF
>TRBJ2-3|TRBV4-3
CASKSGSTDTQYF
>TRBJ2-1|TRBV28
CASTLGHYNEQFF
>TRBJ2-5|TRBV10-3
CAISPDSGVKTQYF
>TRBJ1-5|TRBV15
CATSRGQGNQPQHF
>TRBJ2-1|TRBV10-1
CASSVGYNEQFF
>TRBJ2-1|TRBV15
CATSRVGTAYNEQFF
>TRBJ2-1|TRBV10-3
CATQQTGNYNEQFF
>TRBJ1-6|TRBV3-1/TRBV3-2
CASSQDPGAYSPLHF
>TRBJ2-2|TRBV4-1
CASSHYGPQNPWAGELFF
>TRBJ2-7|TRBV27
CASSLHGAVEEQYF
>TRBJ1-1|TRBV3-1/TRBV3-2
CASRRQGFEAFF
>TRBJ2-3|TRBV5-6
CASSPVLSTDTQYF
>TRBJ2-7|TRBV30
CAWSVGGYEQYF
>TRBJ1-3|TRBV9
CASSVAGAAGNTIYF
>TRBJ2-3|TRBV29-1
CSVELPQSSPF
>TRBJ1-5|TRBV5-8
CASSLAQWFGTASNQPQHF
>TRBJ1-1|TRBV7-8
CASSPSPFVGFEAFF
>TRBJ2-7|TRBV2
CASRPDSYYEQYF
>TRBJ2-2|TRBV6-2/TRBV6-3
CASSYRGPLPGELFF
>TRBJ1-5|TRBV7-8
CASSLAPGGPGPQHF
>TRBJ1-2|TRBV30
CAWTAGSYGYTF
>TRBJ2-1|TRBV7-9
CASSPGTATYNEQFF
>TRBJ1-5|TRBV3-1/TRBV3-2
CASSQDPLQPQHF
>TRBJ1-5|TRBV5-6
CASSTSWNQPQHF
>TRBJ1-1|TRBV30
CAWSARRDTEAFF
>TRBJ1-1|TRBV6-6
CASSQRENTEAFF
>TRBJ2-5|TRBV5-1
CASTSDRETQYF
>TRBJ1-1|TRBV6-5
CASTRDRSTEAFF
>TRBJ1-2|TRBV30
CAWSVDSNYGYTF
>TRBJ2-1|TRBV9
CASSPGSSYNEQFF
>TRBJ2-1|TRBV5-1
CASSLVVASGSDEQFF
>TRBJ2-3|TRBV2
CASSLLGTDTQYF
>TRBJ1-3|TRBV29-1
CSALRQGTSGNTIYF
>TRBJ1-3|TRBV4-1
CASSQDTTHSGNTIYF
>TRBJ2-7|TRBV7-2
CASSLLAGGVLEQYF
>TRBJ1-6|TRBV9
CASSVNPREGSPNSPLHF
>TRBJ1-5|TRBV6-5
CASSYSRTGSPPQHF
>TRBJ1-2|TRBV9
CASSVARDPFYGYTF
>TRBJ2-1|TRBV4-1
CASSQVGAGLAGNEQFF
>TRBJ2-3|TRBV2
CASSGTSGADTQYF
>TRBJ1-2|TRBV18
CASSPGQAGGIGYTF
>TRBJ1-2|TRBV7-9
CASSPGRGQGLYGYTF
>TRBJ1-2|TRBV6-5
CASRPYGGNYGYTF
>TRBJ1-4|TRBV7-9
CASSLVGGRNEKLFF
>TRBJ1-2|TRBV3-1/TRBV3-2
CASSQTGYGYTF
>TRBJ1-1|TRBV11-2
CASSPRGKGGTEAFF
>TRBJ2-7|TRBV2
CASTSTDTSSYEQYF
>TRBJ2-7|TRBV20-1
CSASLSGRYEQYF
>TRBJ1-1|TRBV6-5
CASRLNTAAFF
>TRBJ1-2|TRBV10-2
CASSELNRVPDGYTF
>TRBJ2-3|TRBV29-1
CSVAQDTQYF
>TRBJ1-3|TRBV2
CASNPQSSGNTIYF
>TRBJ1-5|TRBV28
CASSPGQGYQPQHF